This note documents a single T cell receptor beta chain sequence. The target antigen is unknown. The sample is drawn from a study of Ad26.COV2.S vaccination and SARS-CoV-2 variants. Overall study context: Ad26.COV2.S was injected intramuscularly once or twice, 56 days apart.

Study-wide results and limits: Those who received vaccine or placebo ended up with similar non-spike TCR breadth.

The germline V gene has CDR1 LGHDT and CDR2 YNNKEL (reference sequence). The V end was cut by 4 bases, the J end by 0 bases, with 7 bases between. There are 14 residues in the CDR3. TCRdb's table, derived via immunoSEQ multiplex PCR, lists solely in-frame clones and lacks some. This sample has around 400,000 clones, with 83% found just once. Treatment denoted: some 20 received Ad26.COV2.S at low or high dose, single or two shots; about 5 received placebo; per-sample allocation not given. On day 63 after the first injection, vaccine and placebo recipients gave samples. It was an adult aged 18-55 years in Boston who was the donor.

The rearrangement joins TRBV3-1 (or the pseudogene TRBV3-2) to TRBJ1-3; D uncertain. Sequencing was performed on peripheral blood, taken in a trial of Ad26.COV2.S vaccine versus placebo. The clonotype originates from a person between 18 and 59 years old who received the Ad26.COV2.S COVID-19 vaccine or a placebo. As DNA, the CDR3 is TGTGCCAGCAGCCCGGCCTTCTCTGGAAACACCATATATTTT. The encoded protein is CASSPAFSGNTIYF.